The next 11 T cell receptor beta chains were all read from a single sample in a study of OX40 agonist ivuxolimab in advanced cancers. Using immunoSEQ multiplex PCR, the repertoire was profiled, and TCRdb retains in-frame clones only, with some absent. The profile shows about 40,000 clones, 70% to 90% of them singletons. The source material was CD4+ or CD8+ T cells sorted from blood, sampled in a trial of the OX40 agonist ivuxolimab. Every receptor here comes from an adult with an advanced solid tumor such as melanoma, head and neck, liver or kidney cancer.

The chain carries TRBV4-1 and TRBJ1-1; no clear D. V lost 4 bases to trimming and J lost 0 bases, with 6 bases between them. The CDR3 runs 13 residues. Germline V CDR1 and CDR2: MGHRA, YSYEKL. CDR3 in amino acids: CASSPPMNTEAFF. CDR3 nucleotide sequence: TGCGCCAGCAGCCCCCCGATGAACACTGAAGCTTTCTTT.

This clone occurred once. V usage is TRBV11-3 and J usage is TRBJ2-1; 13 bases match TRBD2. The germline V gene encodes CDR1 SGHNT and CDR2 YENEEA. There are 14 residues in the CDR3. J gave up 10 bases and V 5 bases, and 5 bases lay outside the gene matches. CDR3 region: CASSRTSGGAEQFF. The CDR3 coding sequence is TGTGCCAGCAGCCGTACTAGCGGGGGGGCGGAGCAGTTCTTC.

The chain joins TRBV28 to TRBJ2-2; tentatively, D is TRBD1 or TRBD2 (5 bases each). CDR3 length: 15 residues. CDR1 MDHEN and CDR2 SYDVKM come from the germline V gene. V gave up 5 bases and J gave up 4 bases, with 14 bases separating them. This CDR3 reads CASSPPTRGTGELFF. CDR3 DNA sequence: TGTGCCAGCAGTCCCCCCACGAGGGGCACCGGGGAGCTGTTTTTT. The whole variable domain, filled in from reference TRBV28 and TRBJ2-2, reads DVKVTQSSRYLVKRTGEKVFLECVQDMDHENMFWYRQDPGLGLRLIYFSYDVKMKEKGDIPEGYSVSREKKERFSLILESASTNQTSMYLCASSPPTRGTGELFFGEGSRLTVL.

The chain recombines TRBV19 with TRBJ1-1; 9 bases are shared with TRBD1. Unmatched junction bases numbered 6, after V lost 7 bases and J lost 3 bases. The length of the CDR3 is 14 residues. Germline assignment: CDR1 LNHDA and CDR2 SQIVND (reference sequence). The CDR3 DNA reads TGTGCCAGTACTCAGACAGGGGGTGACACTGAAGCTTTCTTT. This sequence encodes CASTQTGGDTEAFF.

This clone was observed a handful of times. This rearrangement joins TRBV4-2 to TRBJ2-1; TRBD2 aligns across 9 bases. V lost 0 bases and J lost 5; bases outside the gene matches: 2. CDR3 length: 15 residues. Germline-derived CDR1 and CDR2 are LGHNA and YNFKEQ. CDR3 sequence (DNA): TGTGCCAGCAGCCAAGATTCTAGCGGGAACAATGAGCAGTTCTTC. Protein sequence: CASSQDSSGNNEQFF.

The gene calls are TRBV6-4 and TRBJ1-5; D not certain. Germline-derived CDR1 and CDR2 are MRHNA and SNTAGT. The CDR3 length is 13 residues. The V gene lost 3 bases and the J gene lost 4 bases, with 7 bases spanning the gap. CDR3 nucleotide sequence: TGTGCCAGCAGTGAAACCCGAAATCAGCCCCAGCATTTT. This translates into CASSETRNQPQHF.

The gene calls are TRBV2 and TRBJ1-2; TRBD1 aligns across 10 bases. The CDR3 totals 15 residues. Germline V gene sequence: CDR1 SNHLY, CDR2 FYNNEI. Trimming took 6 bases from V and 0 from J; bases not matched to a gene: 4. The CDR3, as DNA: TGTGCCAGCAGGGGTGACAGGGGGCCTAACTATGGCTACACCTTC. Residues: CASRGDRGPNYGYTF. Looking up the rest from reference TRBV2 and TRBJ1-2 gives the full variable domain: EPEVTQTPSHQVTQMGQEVILRCVPISNHLYFYWYRQILGQKVEFLVSFYNNEISEKSEIFDDQFSVERPDGSNFTLKIRSTKLEDSAMYFCASRGDRGPNYGYTFGSGTRLTVV.

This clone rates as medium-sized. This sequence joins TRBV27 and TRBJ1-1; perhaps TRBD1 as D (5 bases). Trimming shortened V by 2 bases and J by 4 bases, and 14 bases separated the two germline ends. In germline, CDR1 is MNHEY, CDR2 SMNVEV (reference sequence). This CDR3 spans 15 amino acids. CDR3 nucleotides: TGTGCCAGCAGTTTAGCGCAGGGCGTGTTCACTGAAGCTTTCTTT. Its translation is CASSLAQGVFTEAFF.

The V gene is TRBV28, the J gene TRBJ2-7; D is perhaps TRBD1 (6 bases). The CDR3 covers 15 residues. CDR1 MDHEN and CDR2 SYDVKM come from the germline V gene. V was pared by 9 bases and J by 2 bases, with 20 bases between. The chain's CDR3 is CASFIPRDTPYEQYF. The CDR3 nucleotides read TGTGCCAGTTTTATTCCCCGGGACACCCCCTACGAGCAGTACTTC.

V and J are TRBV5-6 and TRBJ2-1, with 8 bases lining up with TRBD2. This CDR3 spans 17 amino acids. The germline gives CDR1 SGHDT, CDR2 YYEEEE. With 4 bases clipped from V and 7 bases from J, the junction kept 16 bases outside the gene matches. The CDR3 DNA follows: TGTGCCAGCAGCACCTACCTCTGGGGCGGGAGGTATAATGAGCAGTTCTTC. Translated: CASSTYLWGGRYNEQFF.

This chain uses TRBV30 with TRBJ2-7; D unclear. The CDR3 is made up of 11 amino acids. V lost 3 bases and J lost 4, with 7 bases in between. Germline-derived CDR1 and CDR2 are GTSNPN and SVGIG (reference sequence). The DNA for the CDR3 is TGTGCCTGGAGCCCGATTTACGAGCAGTACTTC. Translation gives CAWSPIYEQYF. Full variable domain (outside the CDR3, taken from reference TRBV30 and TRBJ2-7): SQTIHQWPATLVQPVGSPLSLECTVEGTSNPNLYWYRQAAGRGLQLLFYSVGIGQISSEVPQNLSASRPQDRQFILSSKKLLLSDSGFYLCAWSPIYEQYFGPGTRLTVT.